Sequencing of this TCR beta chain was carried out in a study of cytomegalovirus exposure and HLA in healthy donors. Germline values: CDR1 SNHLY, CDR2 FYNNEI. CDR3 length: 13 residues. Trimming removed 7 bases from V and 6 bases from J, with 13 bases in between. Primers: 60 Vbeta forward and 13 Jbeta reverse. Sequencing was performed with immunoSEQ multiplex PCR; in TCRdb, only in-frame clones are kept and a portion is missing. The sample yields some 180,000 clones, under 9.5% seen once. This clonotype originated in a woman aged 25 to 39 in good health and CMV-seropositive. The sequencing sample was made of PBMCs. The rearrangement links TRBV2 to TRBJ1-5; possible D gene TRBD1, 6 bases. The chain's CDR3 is CASKGGGPQPQHF. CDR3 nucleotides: TGTGCCAGCAAGGGGGGAGGGCCTCAGCCCCAGCATTTT.